The source of this T cell receptor beta chain is a study of regulatory T cells in long-lasting Graves disease. General observations from the study: Those with persistent disease had in common more public clonotypes (about 2,500) than new patients (approximately 990).

CDR3 length equals 16 residues. The junction had 8 bases not matched to a gene; V was cut back by 5 bases and J by 2 bases. Germline CDR1 reads SGHAT; CDR2 reads FQNNGV. Libraries of TCR beta came from iRepertoire HTBI primers plus Arm-PCR of CDR3 regions. TCRdb analysed the multiplex PCR reads with MiXCR anew, one entry per CDR3 protein. The sample lists a few hundred thousand distinct CDR3 sequences; less than 30% were seen once. Time point described: persistent/refractory GD, antithyroid drugs over 5 years with positive TRAb. Making the TCR library involved RNA that had been extracted from PBMCs. On this clonotype: Its antigen is not identified.

The receptor's source is a woman aged 40 to 55 with Graves disease. This chain joins TRBV11-2 and TRBJ2-7; 11 nucleotides line up with TRBD2. The sample here was peripheral blood mononuclear cells (PBMCs), taken when the disease was refractory, from a patient treated with antithyroid drugs. The CDR3 loop is CASSLLVLAGAYEQYF. The CDR3 nucleotides read TGTGCCAGCAGCCTACTCGTACTAGCGGGAGCCTACGAGCAGTACTTC.